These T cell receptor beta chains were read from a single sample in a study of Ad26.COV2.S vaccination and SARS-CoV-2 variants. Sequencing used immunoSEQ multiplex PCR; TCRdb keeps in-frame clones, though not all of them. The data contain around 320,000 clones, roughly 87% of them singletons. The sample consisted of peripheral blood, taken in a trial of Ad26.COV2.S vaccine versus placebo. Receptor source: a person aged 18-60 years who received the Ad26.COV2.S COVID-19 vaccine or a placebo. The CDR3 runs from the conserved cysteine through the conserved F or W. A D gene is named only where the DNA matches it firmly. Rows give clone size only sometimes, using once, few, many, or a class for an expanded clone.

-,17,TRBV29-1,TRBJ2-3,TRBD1,TGCAGCGTTGAAGGGTTTGCGGCAGGGGGAGGCACAGATACGCAGTATTTT,CSVEGFAAGGGTDTQYF
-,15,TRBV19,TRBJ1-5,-,TGTGCCAGTAGTATATTCTGGGGGCGAAATCAGCCCCAGCATTTT,CASSIFWGRNQPQHF
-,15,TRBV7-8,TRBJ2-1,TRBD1,TGTGCCAGCAGCGATACAGGGGGAACAATCAATGAGCAGTTCTTC,CASSDTGGTINEQFF
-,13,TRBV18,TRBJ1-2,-,TGTGCCAGCTCACCACTTCTGGACTATGGCTACACCTTC,CASSPLLDYGYTF
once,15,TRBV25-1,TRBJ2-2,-,TGTGCCAGCAGTGAATTGCGGAGCCTCCCCGGGGAGCTGTTTTTT,CASSELRSLPGELFF
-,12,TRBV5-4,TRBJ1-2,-,TGTGCCAGCAACCGAGACAGCTATGGCTACACCTTC,CASNRDSYGYTF
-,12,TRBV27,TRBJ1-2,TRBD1,TGTGCCAGCAGCGGGACAGGGGTCGGCTACACCTTC,CASSGTGVGYTF
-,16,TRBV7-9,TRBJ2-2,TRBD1,TGTGCCAGCAGCTTTCCTTGGGGACAGCAGACCGGGGAGCTGTTTTTT,CASSFPWGQQTGELFF
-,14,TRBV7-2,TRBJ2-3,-,TGTGCCAGCAGCATCTCAGGACAGACAGATACGCAGTATTTT,CASSISGQTDTQYF
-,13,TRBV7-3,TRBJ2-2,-,TGTGCCAGCAGCATAGGGGTTAACGGGGAGCTGTTTTTT,CASSIGVNGELFF
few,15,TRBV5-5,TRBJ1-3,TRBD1,TGTGCCAGCAGCTTACAGGGGGATTCAGGAAACACCATATATTTT,CASSLQGDSGNTIYF
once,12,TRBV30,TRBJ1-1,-,TGTGCCTGTGGGGGTTCCAACACTGAAGCTTTCTTT,CACGGSNTEAFF
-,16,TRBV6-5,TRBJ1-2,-,TGTGCCAGCAGTTACTCAGGCAGGGATGGTGGTTATGGCTACACCTTC,CASSYSGRDGGYGYTF
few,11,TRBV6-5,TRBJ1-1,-,TGTGCCAGCATAGGGCACACTGAAGCTTTCTTT,CASIGHTEAFF
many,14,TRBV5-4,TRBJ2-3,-,TGTGCCAGCAAGGATCTAGCCCTCACAGATACGCAGTATTTT,CASKDLALTDTQYF
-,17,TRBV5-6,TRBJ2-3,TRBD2,TGTGCCAGCAGCTTGCACCGCCGGACTAGCGGAACAGATACGCAGTATTTT,CASSLHRRTSGTDTQYF
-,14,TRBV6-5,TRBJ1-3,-,TGTGCCAGCAGGCATCTCGTCTCTGGAAACACCATATATTTT,CASRHLVSGNTIYF
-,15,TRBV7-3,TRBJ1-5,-,TGTGCCAGCAGCTTAAAACAGGCCCTCAATCAGCCCCAGCATTTT,CASSLKQALNQPQHF
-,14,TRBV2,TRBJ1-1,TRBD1,TGTGCCAGCAGTGAAAGACAGGGAAACACTGAAGCTTTCTTT,CASSERQGNTEAFF
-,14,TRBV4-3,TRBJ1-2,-,TGCGCCAGCAGCACGAGGGGATGGAGCTATGGCTACACCTTC,CASSTRGWSYGYTF
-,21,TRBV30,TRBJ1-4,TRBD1,TGTGCCTGGAGTGTGAGTTTCGACAGGGGGCGGTTATTGGAAACTAATGAAAAACTGTTTTTT,CAWSVSFDRGRLLETNEKLFF
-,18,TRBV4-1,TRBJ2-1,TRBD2,TGCGCCAGCAGCCAAGATGGGGTCGCGGGGGGTCTATACAATGAGCAGTTCTTC,CASSQDGVAGGLYNEQFF
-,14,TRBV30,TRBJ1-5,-,TGTGCCTGGAGTCGTAGAGACGGCAATCAGCCCCAGCATTTT,CAWSRRDGNQPQHF
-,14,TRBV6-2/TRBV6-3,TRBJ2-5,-,TGTGCCAGCAGCAGAGGTGGGCTTAGAGTGGCCCAGTACTTC,CASSRGGLRVAQYF
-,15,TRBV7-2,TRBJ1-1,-,TGTGCCAGCAGCTTAATAACAGGGTTTAGCACTGAAGCTTTCTTT,CASSLITGFSTEAFF
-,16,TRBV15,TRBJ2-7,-,TGTGCCACCAGCAGAGATCGAGGGGGGGTATCCTACGAGCAGTACTTC,CATSRDRGGVSYEQYF
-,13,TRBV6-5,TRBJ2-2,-,TGTGCCAGCACCAACAGCAACACCGGGGAGCTGTTTTTT,CASTNSNTGELFF
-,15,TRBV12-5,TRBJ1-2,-,TGTGCTAGTGGTTTTAGCCGAGCCCCAAACTATGGCTACACCTTC,CASGFSRAPNYGYTF
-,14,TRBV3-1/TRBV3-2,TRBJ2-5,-,TGTGCCAGCTCAATCGGAGGGGGGAAGGAGACCCAGTACTTC,CASSIGGGKETQYF
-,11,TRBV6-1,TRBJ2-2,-,TGTGCCAGCAGTGAAATTGGGGAGCTGTTTTTT,CASSEIGELFF
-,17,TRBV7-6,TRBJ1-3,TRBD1,TGTGCCAGCAGCCGATTAATGACAGGGGGCTTTGGAAACACCATATATTTT,CASSRLMTGGFGNTIYF
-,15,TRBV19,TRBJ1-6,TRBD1,TGTGCCAGTAGGAAGGAGGGGGCGGGTAATTCACCCCTCCACTTT,CASRKEGAGNSPLHF
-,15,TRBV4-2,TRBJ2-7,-,TGTGCCAGCGCGCCTCAGGGAATACAAGCGGTCGAGCAGTACTTC,CASAPQGIQAVEQYF
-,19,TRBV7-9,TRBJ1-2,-,TGTGCCAGCAGCTTACGTACCCCCGGCGGGGGACCAATCCCCTATGGCTACACCTTC,CASSLRTPGGGPIPYGYTF
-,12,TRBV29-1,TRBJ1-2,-,TGCAGCGTTGAGGACGGTCTCTATGGCTACACCTTC,CSVEDGLYGYTF
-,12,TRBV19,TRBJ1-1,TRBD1,TGTGCCAGTAGAACAGGGGGGCCTGAAGCTTTCTTT,CASRTGGPEAFF
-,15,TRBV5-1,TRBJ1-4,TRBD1,TGCGCCAGCAGACGGACAGGGGGCTCGGATGAAAAACTGTTTTTT,CASRRTGGSDEKLFF
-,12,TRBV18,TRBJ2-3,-,TGTGCCAGCTCACCTTACACAGATACGCAGTATTTT,CASSPYTDTQYF
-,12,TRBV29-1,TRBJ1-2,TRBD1,TGCAGCGTTGACAGGGGGCCCTATGGCTACACCTTC,CSVDRGPYGYTF
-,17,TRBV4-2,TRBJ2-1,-,TGTGCCAGCAGCCAAGTGGAAAGTATTAGCTCCTACAATGAGCAGTTCTTC,CASSQVESISSYNEQFF
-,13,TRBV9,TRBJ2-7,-,TGTGCCAGCAGCGTAGAACTAGCAGATGAGCAGTACTTC,CASSVELADEQYF
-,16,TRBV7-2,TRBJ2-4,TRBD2,TGTGCCAGCAGCCCGACACTAGCGGGGGATAAAAACATTCAGTACTTC,CASSPTLAGDKNIQYF
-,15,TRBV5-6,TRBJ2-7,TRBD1,TGTGCCAGCAGCTGGACCGGGGACAGACTCTACGAGCAGTACTTC,CASSWTGDRLYEQYF
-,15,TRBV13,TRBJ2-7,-,TGTGCCAGCAAGTGGGCCGGAGGTAGCTCCTACGAGCAGTACTTC,CASKWAGGSSYEQYF
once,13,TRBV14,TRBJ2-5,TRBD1,TGTGCCAGCAGCCGGGACAGCCAAGAGACCCAGTACTTC,CASSRDSQETQYF
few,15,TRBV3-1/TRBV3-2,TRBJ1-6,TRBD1,TGTGCCAGCAAACCATCGGGACAGCTTAATTCACCCCTCCACTTT,CASKPSGQLNSPLHF
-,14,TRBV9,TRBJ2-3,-,TGTGCCAGCAGCGGACAGCGGGGCACAGATACGCAGTATTTT,CASSGQRGTDTQYF
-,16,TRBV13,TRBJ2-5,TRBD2,TGTGCCAGCAGCTTATCGCTCCGGGGGGACCAAGAGACCCAGTACTTC,CASSLSLRGDQETQYF
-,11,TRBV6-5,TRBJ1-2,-,TGTGCCAGCAGTTCCCCGTATGGCTACACCTTC,CASSSPYGYTF
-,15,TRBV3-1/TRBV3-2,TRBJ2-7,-,TGTGCCAGCAGCCAACTGGAGGGGGGTTCCTACGAGCAGTACTTC,CASSQLEGGSYEQYF
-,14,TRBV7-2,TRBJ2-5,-,TGTGCCAGCAGTTCCCCGGGGGGCCGGGAGACCCAGTACTTC,CASSSPGGRETQYF
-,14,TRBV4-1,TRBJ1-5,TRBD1,TGCGCCAGCAGCCCTCGTTCCGACAGGGAGCCCCAGCATTTT,CASSPRSDREPQHF
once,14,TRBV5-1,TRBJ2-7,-,TGCGCCAGCAGCCCCGGGACGGGCTCCTACGAGCAGTACTTC,CASSPGTGSYEQYF
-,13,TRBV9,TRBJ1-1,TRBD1,TGTGCCAGCAGCCCCAGGGGGTACACTGAAGCTTTCTTT,CASSPRGYTEAFF
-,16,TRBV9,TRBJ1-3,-,TGTGCCAGCAGCGTAGTAGACAATGGCTCTGGAAACACCATATATTTT,CASSVVDNGSGNTIYF
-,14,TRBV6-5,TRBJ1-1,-,TGTGCCAGCAGCCAAGGGTTTGTGAACACTGAAGCTTTCTTT,CASSQGFVNTEAFF
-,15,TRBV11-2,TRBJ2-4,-,TGTGCCAGCAGCTTGTCGGGGATAGCCAAAAACATTCAGTACTTC,CASSLSGIAKNIQYF